This T cell receptor beta chain is drawn from a study of T cells in Graves' hyperthyroidism and ophthalmopathy. Whole-study context: Peripheral blood was taken when the disease was first diagnosed, before any treatment began. Whole-study findings and limits: Blood also carried most thyroid clonotypes expanded above 0.001.

The CDR3 length is 14 residues. The V and J ends lost 0 bases and 4 bases respectively, with 9 bases between them. Researchers barred patients who had uncontrolled infection, other autoimmune disease, pregnancy or lactation. It was 8 to 10 ml of fresh peripheral blood that supplied the PBMCs. This clonotype was seen repeatedly, ten times or more. The antigen remains undetermined. Amplified TCR beta CDR3 regions came from RNA transcripts. First-round RT-PCR of the TCR CDR3 relied on the HTBI primer set. TCRdb analysed the multiplex PCR reads with MiXCR anew, one entry per CDR3 protein. The table lists about 740,000 distinct CDR3 sequences, 12% to 15% of them singletons, with 9.5% to 13% in the top ten.

The sequenced sample was blood. This receptor was taken from a woman aged 18-30 years with Graves' hyperthyroidism. The chain uses TRBV12-3 or TRBV12-4 and TRBJ2-5, with no clear D. CDR3 in DNA: TGTGCCAGCAGTTTAGCCGTTGGTGGAGAGACCCAGTACTTC. Translation gives CASSLAVGGETQYF.